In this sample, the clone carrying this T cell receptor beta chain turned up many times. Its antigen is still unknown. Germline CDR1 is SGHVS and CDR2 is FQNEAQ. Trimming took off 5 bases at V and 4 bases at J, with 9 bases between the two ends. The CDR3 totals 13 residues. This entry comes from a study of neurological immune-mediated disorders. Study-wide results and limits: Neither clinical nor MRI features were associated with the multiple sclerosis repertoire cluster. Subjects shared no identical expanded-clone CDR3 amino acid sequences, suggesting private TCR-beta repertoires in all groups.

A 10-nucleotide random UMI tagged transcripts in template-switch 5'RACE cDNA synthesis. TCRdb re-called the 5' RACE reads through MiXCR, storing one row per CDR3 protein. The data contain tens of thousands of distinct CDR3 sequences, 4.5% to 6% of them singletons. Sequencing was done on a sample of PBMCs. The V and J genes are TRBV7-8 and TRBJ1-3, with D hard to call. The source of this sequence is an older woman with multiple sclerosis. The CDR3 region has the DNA TGTGCCAGCAGCATTGGACGGGGAAACACCATATATTTT. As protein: CASSIGRGNTIYF.